The present entry profiles one TCR beta chain with its context. Participants came from 20 to 25 US areas, aged about 18 to 89 years. Per the authors' pipeline: Researchers report that nucleated cell counts were estimated from reference gene primer amplification. Clones were read by immunoSEQ multiplex PCR, and TCRdb kept only the in-frame ones, dropping some. V and J calls and clone size are copied from that table; D and trimming were computed from the DNA. The table shows 200,000 to 250,000 clones, with over 80% occurring only once. The data were obtained in a study of blood T cell repertoires in COVID-19. Study-wide context: Acute and convalescent COVID-19 samples came from the United States, Italy and Spain.

The CDR3 totals 16 residues. CDR1 and CDR2 (germline): KGHSH, LQKENI. V lost 3 bases to trimming and J lost 9 bases; unmatched junction nucleotides: 11. The gene calls are TRBV18 and TRBJ2-1, with 10 nucleotides matching TRBD1. The sequencing input was PBMCs or T cells enriched from blood (not recorded which). This sequence was found in a woman aged 25 to 39 who had been exposed to COVID-19. In nucleotides, the CDR3 is TGTGCCAGCTCACCGACAGGGGGCGCCGTTCTGGGTGAGCAGTTCTTC. Protein product: CASSPTGGAVLGEQFF.